This T cell receptor beta chain appears in the sequencing data of a study of blood T cell repertoires in COVID-19. Study at large: T cells, B-cell-depleted T cells, or PBMCs provided the cDNA or gDNA that served as material.

CDR1 is SGHNT, CDR2 YENEEA, per germline. There are 17 residues in the CDR3. With 4 bases clipped from V and 3 bases from J, the junction kept 12 bases outside the gene matches. This table comes from immunoSEQ multiplex PCR, and its TCRdb copy is limited to in-frame clones, with some not included. The data show more than 150,000 clones, about four fifths seen once. This chain links TRBV11-3 with TRBJ2-3; 8 bases map to TRBD2. Specimen: peripheral blood. The sequence was obtained from a man in his fifties or sixties with acute or convalescent COVID-19. The CDR3 loop reads CASSSGGLVGATDTQYF. In DNA, the CDR3 is TGTGCCAGCAGCTCCGGGGGACTAGTTGGGGCAACAGATACGCAGTATTTT.